The T cell receptor beta chain under discussion was sequenced for a study of T-cell memory formation after mild COVID-19. Study as a whole: Clustering of TCRs was largely donor specific.

The CDR3 spans 15 residues. Germline-derived CDR1 and CDR2 are SGHKS and YYEKEE (reference sequence). Trimming took 3 bases from V and 7 from J; bases not matched to a gene: 7. As concerns this clonotype: The antigen is undetermined.

Study-wide results and caveats: Largely, contracting CD4+ clones fell within CM and EM, and contracting CD8+ clones within EMRA. Researchers found some responding clones in pre-infection memory, a sign that cross-reactive memory joined.

With constant-segment primers, 5'RACE yielded cDNA libraries of TCR alpha and TCR beta that carried sample barcodes and UMIs. One entry per CDR3 protein, called by TCRdb with MiXCR from the 5' RACE reads. The sample includes approximately 480,000 distinct CDR3 sequences, around a sixth of them seen just once. Material: PBMCs or a T cell subset sorted from them (not recorded which). The chain couples TRBV5-5 to TRBJ2-1; 10 positions match TRBD2. This clonotype originated in an adult woman who had mild COVID-19 (a few samples of this study predate the infection). Cell type and time point are not known. The CDR3 reads CASSWAVTSGNEQFF. The CDR3 DNA reads TGTGCCAGCAGCTGGGCGGTGACTAGCGGGAATGAGCAGTTCTTC.